This T cell receptor (beta chain) originates from a study of monozygotic twins with inflammatory bowel disease. TCRdb re-analyzed the 5' RACE reads; it lists each CDR3 protein once, without DNA. Across approximately 150,000 distinct CDR3 sequences, the top ten clones capture less than 2.5% of the sample. The CDR3 runs to 12 residues. The V gene's germline CDR1 is KGHSH and CDR2 LQKENI. The chain links TRBV18 to TRBJ1-1. Sequencing input: blood. The clonotype comes from a human donor with ulcerative colitis or Crohn's disease, or a healthy co-twin of an affected twin (not recorded which). CDR3 loop: CASSVSGLEAFF.